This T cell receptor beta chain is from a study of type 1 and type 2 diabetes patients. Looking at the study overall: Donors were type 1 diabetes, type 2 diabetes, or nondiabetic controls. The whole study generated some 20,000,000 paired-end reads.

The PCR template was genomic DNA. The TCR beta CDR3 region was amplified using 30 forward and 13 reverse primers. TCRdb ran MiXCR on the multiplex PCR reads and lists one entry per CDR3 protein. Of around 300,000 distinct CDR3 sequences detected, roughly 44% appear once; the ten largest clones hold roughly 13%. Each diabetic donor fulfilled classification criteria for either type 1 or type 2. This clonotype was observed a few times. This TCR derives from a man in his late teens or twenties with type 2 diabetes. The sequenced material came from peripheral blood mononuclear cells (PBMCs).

CDR3 bases: TGTGCCATCAGGCGGACTAGCGGGGGGATTGGGACAGATACGCAGTATTTT. Amino acid sequence: CAIRRTSGGIGTDTQYF. This chain links TRBV10-3 with TRBJ2-3; 14 bases align to TRBD2. The germline CDR1 and CDR2 sequences are ENHRY and SYGVKD. This CDR3 is 17 amino acids long. After removal of 6 bases from V and 3 bases from J, the junction contained 8 bases not matched to a gene.